This section outlines one TCR beta chain sequence together with its context. The sample belongs to a study of T cell changes during pregnancy in multiple sclerosis. The method was immunoSEQ multiplex PCR; TCRdb's version includes in-frame clones alone and lacks a portion of them. The sample shows about 44,000 clones, 85% to 95% of them seen only once. The CDR3 loop spans 15 amino acids. Trimming removed 6 bases at V and 3 bases at J, with 12 bases between. The germline V gene has CDR1 MDHEN and CDR2 SYDVKM. The gene calls are TRBV28 and TRBJ2-6; D unresolved. Material: CD4+ T cells from peripheral blood mononuclear cells, obtained in the third trimester of pregnancy. The TCR comes from a female donor with multiple sclerosis, enrolled in a pregnancy study. CDR3 protein: CASSLTEGGANVLTF. In nucleotides, the CDR3 is TGTGCCAGCAGCCTTACAGAAGGTGGGGCCAACGTCCTGACTTTC.